These 24 T cell receptor beta chains share one sample of origin, sequenced in a study of vaccination and CD4 T cells after COVID-19. No antigen is known for these receptors. The Oncomine TCR Beta short-read assay was applied to DNA of cultured CD4+ T cells. Via MiXCR, TCRdb re-called the PCR reads, giving one row per CDR3 protein. This sample yields about 15,000 distinct CDR3 sequences, of which about a fifth are seen a single time; roughly 12% belongs to the top ten. Described treatment: roughly ten-day PBMC culture with coronavirus spike peptide pools or control peptides (ViraFEST assay). The sequencing here drew on CD4+ T cells from blood, cultured in vitro, taken before SARS-CoV-2 vaccination. Receptors originate from a human donor who received a COVID-19 vaccine.

This clonotype was detected only a few times. The chain combines TRBV20-1 with TRBJ2-7; D is possibly TRBD1 (5 bases). This CDR3 is built from 12 residues. CDR1 DFQATT and CDR2 SNEGSKA come from the germline V gene (reference sequence). The germline V and J ends were trimmed by 3 bases and 5 bases, with 11 bases remaining between them. The chain's CDR3 is CSARVRVNEQYF. Written as DNA, the CDR3 is TGCAGTGCTAGGGTCAGGGTGAACGAGCAGTACTTC.

Judged by abundance, this clonotype is medium-sized. The chain joins TRBV25-1 to TRBJ1-5; D is possibly TRBD1 (6 bases). This CDR3 has 12 amino acids. Looked up from germline, CDR1 is MGHDK and CDR2 is SYGVNS. Trimming took 6 bases from V and 5 from J, leaving 8 bases between them. The CDR3 DNA is TGTGCCAGCAGACAGGGAGATCAGCCCCAGCATTTT. As protein: CASRQGDQPQHF.

This clonotype was seen more than once but under ten times. The rearrangement links TRBV12-3 or TRBV12-4 to TRBJ1-5; TRBD1 aligns across 10 bases. This CDR3 spans 15 amino acids. V shed 6 bases, J shed 2 bases, and the junction held 4 bases outside the gene matches. CDR3 nucleotides: TGTGCCAGCAGCCGGGACAGGGGTGGCAATCAGCCCCAGCATTTT. Translation gives CASSRDRGGNQPQHF.

Sample share makes this clonotype medium-sized (0.01 to 0.1%). The chain couples TRBV24-1 to TRBJ1-6; no firm D call. Germline CDR1 reads KGHDR; CDR2 reads SFDVKD. Trimming cost V 1 base and J 11 bases, with 11 bases left between them. The CDR3 is 14 amino acids. The DNA of the CDR3 is TGTGCCACCAGTGATTTCGCCCCTAGGCCACCCCTCCACTTT. It is translated as CATSDFAPRPPLHF.

This clonotype was detected only a few times. The rearrangement joins TRBV12-3 or TRBV12-4 to TRBJ2-3; 11 nucleotides agree with TRBD2. Trimming removed 4 bases from V and 2 bases from J; junction bases left unmatched: 2. There are 15 residues in the CDR3. CDR3 loop: CASSSTSGATDTQYF. The CDR3 DNA is TGTGCCAGCAGTTCGACTAGCGGGGCCACAGATACGCAGTATTTT.

This clonotype was counted a few times. J is TRBJ2-3 and V is TRBV24-1; no firm D call. This CDR3 is built from 13 residues. V was clipped by 4 bases and J by 3 bases, with 7 bases between them. CDR1 KGHDR and CDR2 SFDVKD come from the germline V gene. The CDR3 is CATSEPNTDTQYF. The CDR3 DNA follows: TGTGCCACCAGTGAACCAAATACAGATACGCAGTATTTT.

The chain links TRBV5-6 to TRBJ2-3, with D possibly matching TRBD2 (5 bases). With 4 bases removed from V and 0 bases from J, the gap between germline ends came to 15 bases. The CDR3 length is 16 residues. Germline CDR1 reads SGHDT; CDR2 reads YYEEEE. CDR3 region: CASSPILGLSTDTQYF. The CDR3 DNA is TGTGCCAGCAGCCCCATCCTTGGACTCAGCACAGATACGCAGTATTTT.

This clonotype qualifies as medium-sized (0.01 to 0.1%). This chain uses TRBV6-1 with TRBJ1-2, with D hard to call. V lost 2 bases, J lost 4 bases, and 5 bases lay in between. Germline values: CDR1 MNHNS, CDR2 SASEGT. This CDR3 comprises 12 residues. The CDR3 protein is CASSEIGYGYTF. In DNA, the CDR3 is TGTGCCAGCAGTGAAATAGGCTATGGCTACACCTTC.

This clonotype was counted between two and nine times. The chain joins TRBV7-2 to TRBJ2-1, with 11 bases fitting TRBD2. This CDR3 is built from 17 residues. Per the germline V gene, CDR1 is SGHTA and CDR2 is FQGNSA. The V and J ends lost 0 bases and 0 bases, in that order; junction bases with no gene match: 1. The CDR3 is CASSLATSGGSYNEQFF. As DNA, the CDR3 is TGTGCCAGCAGCTTAGCCACTAGCGGGGGCTCCTACAATGAGCAGTTCTTC.

The chain carries TRBV7-2 and TRBJ2-7, with D maybe TRBD2 (6 bases). The CDR3 runs 17 residues. Germline CDR1 and CDR2: SGHTA and FQGNSA. The V end lost 5 bases, the J end lost 2 bases, and 22 bases lay between the germline ends. Written as DNA, the CDR3 is TGTGCCAGCAGCCAGACCTCAGCGGGCGCGACCCCCTACGAGCAGTACTTC. It is translated as CASSQTSAGATPYEQYF.

This rearrangement joins TRBV15 to TRBJ2-5, with D unresolved. Looked up from germline, CDR1 is LNHNV and CDR2 is YYDKDF (reference sequence). The CDR3 is 12 residues long. Trimming left V 3 bases short and J 5 bases short, with 7 bases between. The CDR3 bases are TGTGCCACCAGCAGTGTAGGGGAGACCCAGTACTTC. It yields the protein CATSSVGETQYF.

The chain combines TRBV7-2 with TRBJ2-5, with a tentative D call TRBD2 (5 bases). Looked up from germline, CDR1 is SGHTA and CDR2 is FQGNSA. There are 15 residues in the CDR3. Trimming removed 1 base from V and 1 base from J, with 10 bases in between. The CDR3 nucleotides are TGTGCCAGCAGCTTAGTTTGGGGAGCCCAAGAGACCCAGTACTTC. It specifies CASSLVWGAQETQYF.

The rearrangement joins TRBV20-1 to TRBJ2-2; no clear D gene. Trimming removed 2 bases at V and 3 bases at J, with 16 bases between. The CDR3 loop spans 16 amino acids. Germline V gives CDR1 DFQATT, CDR2 SNEGSKA (reference sequence). CDR3 coding DNA: TGCAGTGCTAGAACGCCCGGAAATATACACACCGGGGAGCTGTTTTTT. Translated, it gives CSARTPGNIHTGELFF.

This clonotype was recorded a few times. Written as DNA, the CDR3 is TGTGCCAGCAGTTCACCGGGACTAGCGGGGGCAGATACGCAGTATTTT. This encodes CASSSPGLAGADTQYF. J is TRBJ2-3 and V is TRBV12-3 or TRBV12-4; 14 nucleotides line up with TRBD2. The CDR3 length is 16 residues. The V segment lost 4 bases and the J segment 4 bases; nucleotides outside the gene matches: 4.

This clonotype ranks as medium-sized. J is TRBJ2-5 and V is TRBV27; D not certain. CDR3 length equals 13 residues. Trimming left V 0 bases short and J 4 bases short, with 6 bases between. CDR1 and CDR2 from the germline V gene are MNHEY and SMNVEV (reference sequence). CDR3 protein: CASSLSVGETQYF. CDR3 nucleotide sequence: TGTGCCAGCAGTTTATCAGTGGGAGAGACCCAGTACTTC.

This clonotype was seen only a few times. V gene TRBV19 combines with J gene TRBJ2-3; the D is unclear. The CDR3 length is 16 residues. From germline, CDR1 is LNHDA and CDR2 SQIVND (reference sequence). Between the trimmed V and J ends, which lost 2 bases and 0 bases, there was a span of 12 bases. DNA for the CDR3: TGTGCCAGTAGTATATGGCAGGTATCTAGCACAGATACGCAGTATTTT. Encoded protein: CASSIWQVSSTDTQYF. Drawing the rest from reference TRBV19 and TRBJ2-3, the complete variable domain is DGGITQSPKYLFRKEGQNVTLSCEQNLNHDAMYWYRQDPGQGLRLIYYSQIVNDFQKGDIAEGYSVSREKKESFPLTVTSAQKNPTAFYLCASSIWQVSSTDTQYFGPGTRLTVL.

The chain carries TRBV6-1 and TRBJ2-2, with D unclear. Germline CDR1 is MNHNS and CDR2 is SASEGT. CDR3 length equals 11 residues. V lost 6 bases to trimming and J lost 11 bases, with 10 bases between them. CDR3 in DNA: TGTGCCAGCAGGGGTAGCCCAGAGCTGTTTTTT. Its translation is CASRGSPELFF.

Notes on this clonotype: A junction end diverges from the germline sequence, so it may reflect a read error. The rearrangement joins TRBV2 to TRBJ2-1; perhaps TRBD2 as D (6 bases). CDR3 length: 15 residues. Looked up from germline, CDR1 is SNHLY and CDR2 is FYNNEI. CDR3 sequence reads: CASSEVRGSGNERFF. The DNA for the CDR3 is TGTGCCAGCAGTGAGGTGCGGGGATCGGGTAATGAGCGGTTCTTC.

The rearrangement links TRBV5-4 to TRBJ2-3; TRBD2 aligns across 9 bases. J was trimmed by 4 bases and V by 0 bases; bases with no gene match: 6. Germline V gives CDR1 SGHNT, CDR2 YYREEE (reference sequence). The CDR3 consists of 16 residues. CDR3 DNA sequence: TGTGCCAGCAGCTTGGAGCCTAGCGGGGCTCCAGATACGCAGTATTTT. Protein product: CASSLEPSGAPDTQYF.

This chain links TRBV18 with TRBJ1-5; no definite D call. CDR3 length: 14 amino acids. Germline V lookup: CDR1 KGHSH, CDR2 LQKENI. V gave up 4 bases and J gave up 4 bases, with 11 bases separating them. The DNA for the CDR3 is TGTGCCAGCTCACTAGAGACGGGAAATCAGCCCCAGCATTTT. Translation gives CASSLETGNQPQHF.

This clonotype has a handful of counts. V gene TRBV6-1 combines with J gene TRBJ2-3; TRBD1 matches 9 bases. This CDR3 contains 16 residues. The V and J ends lost 3 bases and 2 bases, in that order; junction bases with no gene match: 6. CDR1 is MNHNS, CDR2 SASEGT, per germline. Here the CDR3 reads CASSESWTGDTDTQYF. CDR3 bases: TGTGCCAGCAGTGAGTCTTGGACAGGGGACACAGATACGCAGTATTTT.

This clonotype is labeled as large. This chain uses TRBV11-3 with TRBJ2-1, with 9 bases identical to TRBD2. Unmatched junction bases numbered 2, after V lost 5 bases and J lost 0 bases. Germline lookup yields CDR1 SGHNT and CDR2 YENEEA. This CDR3 region has 15 residues. The DNA for the CDR3 is TGTGCCAGCAGCCGCGGGAGGGTCTCCTACAATGAGCAGTTCTTC. It encodes CASSRGRVSYNEQFF.

This clonotype was recorded a few times. The chain combines TRBV11-1 with TRBJ2-1; the D gene is possibly TRBD2 (6 bases). Germline V CDR1 and CDR2: SGHAT, FQDESV (reference sequence). The CDR3 extends over 16 amino acids. V was pared by 3 bases and J by 3 bases, with 15 bases between. The chain's CDR3 is CASSLGVADNYNEQFF. The CDR3 bases are TGTGCCAGCAGCTTGGGGGTAGCGGATAACTACAATGAGCAGTTCTTC. Variable domain in full (rest from reference TRBV11-1 and TRBJ2-1): EAEVAQSPRYKITEKSQAVAFWCDPISGHATLYWYRQILGQGPELLVQFQDESVVDDSQLPKDRFSAERLKGVDSTLKIQPAELGDSAMYLCASSLGVADNYNEQFFGPGTRLTVL.

The rearrangement uses TRBV5-1 and TRBJ2-5, with 8 bases aligning to TRBD2. The CDR3 runs to 15 residues. Germline CDR1 and CDR2: SGHRS and YFSETQ. V lost 0 bases and J lost 5; bases outside the gene matches: 6. In DNA, the CDR3 is TGCGCCAGCAGCTTGGAGGTAGCGGGGTCGGAGACCCAGTACTTC. Protein product: CASSLEVAGSETQYF.